This T cell receptor beta chain originates from a study of blood T cells in healthy people across ages. In regard to this clonotype: Its target is not known.

Trimming removed 5 bases at V and 7 bases at J, with 9 bases between. The CDR3 length is 12 residues. Germline lookup yields CDR1 SNHLY and CDR2 FYNNEI. Combining a sample-barcoded 5' primer with a J-beta primer mix, a second PCR ran for 7 to 11 cycles. TCRdb processed the 5' RACE reads anew with MiXCR; each CDR3 protein has one entry. The sample contains more than 1.4 million distinct CDR3 sequences, approximately 38% of which appear only once. Study-level findings and limits: The study found TCR beta diversity correlated strongly with naive T cell percentage. Unknown CMV status may confound age-related changes in expanded clones.

Sequencing was carried out using blood. This sequence joins TRBV2 and TRBJ2-1; D is ambiguous. The sequence was obtained from a woman between 18 and 29 years old in good health. CDR3: CASSTRRNEQFF. In DNA form, the CDR3 reads TGTGCCAGCAGTACGAGGCGGAATGAGCAGTTCTTC.